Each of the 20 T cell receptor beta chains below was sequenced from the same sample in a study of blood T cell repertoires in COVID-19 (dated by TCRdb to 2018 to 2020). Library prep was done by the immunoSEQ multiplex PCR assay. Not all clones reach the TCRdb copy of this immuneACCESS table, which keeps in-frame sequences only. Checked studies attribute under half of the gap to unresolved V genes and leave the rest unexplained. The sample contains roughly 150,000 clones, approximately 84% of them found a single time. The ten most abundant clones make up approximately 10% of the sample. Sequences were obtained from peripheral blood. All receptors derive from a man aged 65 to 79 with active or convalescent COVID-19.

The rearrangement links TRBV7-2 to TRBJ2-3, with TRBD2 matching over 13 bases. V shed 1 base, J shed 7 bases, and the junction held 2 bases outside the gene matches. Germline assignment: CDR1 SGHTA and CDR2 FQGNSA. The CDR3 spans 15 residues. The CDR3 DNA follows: TGTGCCAGCAGCTTAGGACTAGCGGGAGGTTATACGCAGTATTTT. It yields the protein CASSLGLAGGYTQYF.

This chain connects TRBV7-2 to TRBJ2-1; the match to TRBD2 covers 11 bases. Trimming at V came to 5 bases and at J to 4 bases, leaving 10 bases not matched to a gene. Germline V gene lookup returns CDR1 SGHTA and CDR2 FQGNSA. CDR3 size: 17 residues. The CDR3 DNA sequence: TGTGCCAGCAGCCCATCTCGGACTAGCGGGTTGTACAATGAGCAGTTCTTC. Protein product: CASSPSRTSGLYNEQFF.

This CDR3 is CASSYGAGQPQHF. CDR3 coding DNA: TGTGCCAGCAGTTATGGTGCCGGTCAGCCCCAGCATTTT. J is TRBJ1-5 and V is TRBV12-3 or TRBV12-4; D is ambiguous. This CDR3 has 13 residues. V lost 4 bases to trimming and J lost 6 bases, with 10 bases between them.

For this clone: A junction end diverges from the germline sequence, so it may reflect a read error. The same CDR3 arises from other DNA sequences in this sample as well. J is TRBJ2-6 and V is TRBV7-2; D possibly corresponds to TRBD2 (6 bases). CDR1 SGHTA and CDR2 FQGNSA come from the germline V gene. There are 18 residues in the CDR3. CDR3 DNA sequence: TGTGCCAGCAGCTTAAAGTCCGGGGGACGCTCTGGGGCCAATGTCCTGACTTTC. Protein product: CASSLKSGGRSGANVLTF.

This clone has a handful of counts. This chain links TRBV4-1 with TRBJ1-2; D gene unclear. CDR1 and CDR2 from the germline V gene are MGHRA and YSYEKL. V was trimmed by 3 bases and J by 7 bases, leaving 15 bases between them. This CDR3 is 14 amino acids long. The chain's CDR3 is CASSQDALGSGYTF. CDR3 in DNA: TGCGCCAGCAGCCAGGACGCCCTGGGGAGTGGCTACACCTTC.

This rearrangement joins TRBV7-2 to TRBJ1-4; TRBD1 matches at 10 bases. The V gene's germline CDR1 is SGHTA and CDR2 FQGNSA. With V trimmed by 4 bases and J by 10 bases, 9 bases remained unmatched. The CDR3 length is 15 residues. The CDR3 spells CASSSPGTGDGKLFF. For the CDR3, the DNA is TGTGCCAGCAGCTCCCCCGGGACAGGGGACGGAAAACTGTTTTTT.

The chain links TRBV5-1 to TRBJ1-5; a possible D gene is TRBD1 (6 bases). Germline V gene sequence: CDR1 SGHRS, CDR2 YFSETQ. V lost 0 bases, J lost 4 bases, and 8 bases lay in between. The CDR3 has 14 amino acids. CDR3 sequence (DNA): TGCGCCAGCAGCTTGGGAGGACAGAATCAGCCCCAGCATTTT. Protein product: CASSLGGQNQPQHF.

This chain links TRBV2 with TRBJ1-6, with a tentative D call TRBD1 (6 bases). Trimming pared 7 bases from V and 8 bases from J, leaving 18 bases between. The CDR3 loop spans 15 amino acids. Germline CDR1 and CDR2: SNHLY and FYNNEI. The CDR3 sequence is CASNEGGIPDSPLHF. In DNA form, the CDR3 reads TGTGCCAGCAATGAGGGGGGAATCCCAGATTCACCCCTCCACTTT.

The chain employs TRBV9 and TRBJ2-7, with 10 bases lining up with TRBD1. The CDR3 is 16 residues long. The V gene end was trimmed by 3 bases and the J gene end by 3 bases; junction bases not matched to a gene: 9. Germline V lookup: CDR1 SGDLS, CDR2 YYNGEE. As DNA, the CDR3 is TGTGCCAGCAGCGCCCACCCCCGGGACAGGGGCTACGAGCAGTACTTC. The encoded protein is CASSAHPRDRGYEQYF.

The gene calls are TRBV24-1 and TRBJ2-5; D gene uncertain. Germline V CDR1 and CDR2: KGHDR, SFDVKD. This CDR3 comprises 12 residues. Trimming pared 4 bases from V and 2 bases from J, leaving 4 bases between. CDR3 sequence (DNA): TGTGCCACCAGTGACATTCAAGAGACCCAGTACTTC. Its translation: CATSDIQETQYF.

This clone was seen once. Here the CDR3 reads CASSLGSQEYGYTF. The CDR3 nucleotides are TGTGCCAGCAGCTTGGGGAGCCAAGAATATGGCTACACCTTC. The chain couples TRBV11-2 to TRBJ1-2, with D uncertain. Germline lookup yields CDR1 SGHAT and CDR2 FQNNGV. This CDR3 has 14 residues. The V end was cut by 3 bases, the J end by 5 bases, with 13 bases between.

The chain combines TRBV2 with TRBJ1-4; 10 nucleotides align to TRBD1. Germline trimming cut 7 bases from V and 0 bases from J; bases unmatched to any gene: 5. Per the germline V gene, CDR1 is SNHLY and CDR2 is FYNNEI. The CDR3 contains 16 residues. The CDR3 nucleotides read TGTGCCAGCACGGGACAGGGGATTGCAACTAATGAAAAACTGTTTTTT. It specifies CASTGQGIATNEKLFF.

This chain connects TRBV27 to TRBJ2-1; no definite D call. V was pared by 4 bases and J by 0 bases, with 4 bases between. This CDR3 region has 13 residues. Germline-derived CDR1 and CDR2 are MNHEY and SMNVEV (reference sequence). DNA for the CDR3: TGTGCCAGCAGTTCGAGCTCCTACAATGAGCAGTTCTTC. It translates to CASSSSSYNEQFF.

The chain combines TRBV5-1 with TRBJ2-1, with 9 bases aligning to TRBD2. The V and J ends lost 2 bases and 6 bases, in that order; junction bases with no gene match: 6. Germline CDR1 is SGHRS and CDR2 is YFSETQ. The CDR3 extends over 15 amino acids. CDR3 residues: CASSFGGTSRNEQFF. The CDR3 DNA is TGCGCCAGCAGCTTCGGCGGGACTAGCCGCAATGAGCAGTTCTTC.

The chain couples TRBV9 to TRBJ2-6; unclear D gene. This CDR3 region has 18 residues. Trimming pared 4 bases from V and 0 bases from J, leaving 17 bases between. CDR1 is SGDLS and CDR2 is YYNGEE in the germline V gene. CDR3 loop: CASSTQAEPSSGANVLTF. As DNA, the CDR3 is TGTGCCAGCAGCACCCAGGCAGAGCCGAGCTCTGGGGCCAACGTCCTGACTTTC.

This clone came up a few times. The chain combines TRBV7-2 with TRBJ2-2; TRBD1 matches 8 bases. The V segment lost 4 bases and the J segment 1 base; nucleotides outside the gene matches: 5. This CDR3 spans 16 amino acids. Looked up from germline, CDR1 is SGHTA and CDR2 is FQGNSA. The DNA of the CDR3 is TGTGCCAGCAGCTCTTGGACAGGGAGGAACACCGGGGAGCTGTTTTTT. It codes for CASSSWTGRNTGELFF.

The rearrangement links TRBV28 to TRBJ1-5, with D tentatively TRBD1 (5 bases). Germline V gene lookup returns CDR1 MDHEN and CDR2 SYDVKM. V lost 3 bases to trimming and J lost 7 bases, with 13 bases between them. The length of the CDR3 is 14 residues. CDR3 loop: CASSFSRARQPQHF. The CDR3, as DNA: TGTGCCAGCAGTTTCTCCAGGGCAAGGCAGCCCCAGCATTTT.

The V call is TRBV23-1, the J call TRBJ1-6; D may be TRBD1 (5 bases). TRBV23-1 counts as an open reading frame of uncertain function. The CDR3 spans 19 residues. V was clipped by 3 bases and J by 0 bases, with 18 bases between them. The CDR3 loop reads CASSHPAGHQSSYNSPLHF. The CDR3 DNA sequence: TGCGCCAGCAGTCACCCCGCAGGACATCAGAGCTCCTATAATTCACCCCTCCACTTT.

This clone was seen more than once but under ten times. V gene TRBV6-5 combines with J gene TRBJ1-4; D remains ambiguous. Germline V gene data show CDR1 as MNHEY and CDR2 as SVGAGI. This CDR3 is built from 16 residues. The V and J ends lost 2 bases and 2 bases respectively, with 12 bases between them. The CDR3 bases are TGTGCCAGCAGTTACGGAGAAGCTAGCACTAATGAAAAACTGTTTTTT. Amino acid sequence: CASSYGEASTNEKLFF.

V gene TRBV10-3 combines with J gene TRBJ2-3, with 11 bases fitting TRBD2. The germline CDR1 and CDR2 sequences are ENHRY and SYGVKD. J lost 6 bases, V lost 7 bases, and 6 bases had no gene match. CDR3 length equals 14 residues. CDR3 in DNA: TGTGCCATCAATAGCGGGAGGGCCTCCGATACGCAGTATTTT. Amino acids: CAINSGRASDTQYF.